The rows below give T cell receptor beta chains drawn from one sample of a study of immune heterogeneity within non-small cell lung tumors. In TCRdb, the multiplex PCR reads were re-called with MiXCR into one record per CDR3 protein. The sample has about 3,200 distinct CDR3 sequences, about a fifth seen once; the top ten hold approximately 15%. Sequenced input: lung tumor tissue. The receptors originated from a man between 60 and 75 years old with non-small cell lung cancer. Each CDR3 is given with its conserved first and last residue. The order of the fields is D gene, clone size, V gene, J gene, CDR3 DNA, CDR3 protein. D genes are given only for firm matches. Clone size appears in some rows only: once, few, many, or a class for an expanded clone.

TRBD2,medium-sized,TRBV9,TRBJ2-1,TGTGCCAGCAGACCGGGACTAGCGAGTGAGCAGTTCTTC,CASRPGLASEQFF
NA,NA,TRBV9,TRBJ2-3,TGTGCCAGCAGCGTTGGGACGATCACAGATACGCAGTATTTT,CASSVGTITDTQYF
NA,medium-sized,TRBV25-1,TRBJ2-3,TGTGCCAGCAGTGAGTCCCCCGAGCAGAGCACAGATACGCAGTATTTT,CASSESPEQSTDTQYF
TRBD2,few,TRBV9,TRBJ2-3,TGTGCCAGCACCATTGCGGGAGGATACACAGATACGCAGTATTTT,CASTIAGGYTDTQYF
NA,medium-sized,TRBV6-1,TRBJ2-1,TGTGCCAGCAGTGAATTTGATAGTGGGGTATACAATGAGCAGTTCTTC,CASSEFDSGVYNEQFF
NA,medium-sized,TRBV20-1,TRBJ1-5,TGCAGTGCTAGTCGCGGAGTGGATGGCAATCAGCCCCAGCATTTT,CSASRGVDGNQPQHF
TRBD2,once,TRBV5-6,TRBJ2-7,TGTGCCAGCAGCTTGGAGAGGCGGGGGGGGGGAACCTACGAGCAGTACTTC,CASSLERRGGGTYEQYF
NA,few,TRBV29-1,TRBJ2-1,TGCAGCGTTGTCGGTTACTCCTACAATGAGCAGTTCTTC,CSVVGYSYNEQFF
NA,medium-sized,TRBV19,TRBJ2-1,TGTGCCAGTAGTCTAGCAGGGAGGAATGAGCAGTTCTTC,CASSLAGRNEQFF
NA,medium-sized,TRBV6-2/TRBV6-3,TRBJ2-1,TGTGCCAGCAGTTACGGCGCGAATGAGCAGTTCTTC,CASSYGANEQFF
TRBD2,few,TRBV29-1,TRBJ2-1,TGCAGCGTTGATGGACTAGCGGGAAAGATATACAATGAGCAGTTCTTC,CSVDGLAGKIYNEQFF
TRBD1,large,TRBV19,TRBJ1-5,TGTGCCAGTAGGGGGGGACAGGGAGGCAATCAGCCCCAGCATTTT,CASRGGQGGNQPQHF
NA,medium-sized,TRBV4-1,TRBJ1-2,TGCGCCAGCAGCCCCCTCGGGCAGATATCTAACTATGGCTACACCTTC,CASSPLGQISNYGYTF
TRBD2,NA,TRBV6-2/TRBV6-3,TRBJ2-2,TGTGCCAGCACTTGGGGCGGGAGGGGAGACCGCGAGCTGTTTTTT,CASTWGGRGDRELFF
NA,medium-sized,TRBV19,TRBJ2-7,TGTGCCGCTAACCCCCGACAGTTGGGGCCCTCCTACGAGCAGTACTTC,CAANPRQLGPSYEQYF
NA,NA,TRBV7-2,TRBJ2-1,TGTGCCAGCAGCTCCAGGGGTTTAAACAATGAGCAGTTCTTC,CASSSRGLNNEQFF
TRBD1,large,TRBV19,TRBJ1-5,TGTGCCAGTAGTGGGACAGGGGGGCAGCCCCAGCATTTT,CASSGTGGQPQHF
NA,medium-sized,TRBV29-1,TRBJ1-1,TGCAGCGGCGGGACAGAAGCTTTCTTT,CSGGTEAFF
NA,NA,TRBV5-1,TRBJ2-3,TGCGCCAGCAGCTTGATAAGCGCAAGCACAGATACGCAGTATTTT,CASSLISASTDTQYF
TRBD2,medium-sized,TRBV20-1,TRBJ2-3,TGCAGTGCTAGAAGGGCGGGAGTGGCCACAGATACGCAGTATTTT,CSARRAGVATDTQYF
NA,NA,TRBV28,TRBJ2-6,TGTGCCAGCAGCCCACATAGCAGGAAAGTGGGGGGGGCCAACGTCCTGACTTTC,CASSPHSRKVGGANVLTF
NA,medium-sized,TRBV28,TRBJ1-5,TGTGCCACCGAGCGGGACGGGGGATATCAGCCCCAGCATTTT,CATERDGGYQPQHF
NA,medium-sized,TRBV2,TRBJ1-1,TGTGCCAGCAGTTCCTTAGGGACAGAAGCTTTCTTT,CASSSLGTEAFF
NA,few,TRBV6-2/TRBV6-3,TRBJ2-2,TGTGCCAGCAGTTACCCCACTAAGGAAGCCATAGACACCGGGGAGCTGTTTTTT,CASSYPTKEAIDTGELFF
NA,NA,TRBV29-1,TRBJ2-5,TGCAGCGTTGGAGCGGGCTACCAAGAGACCCAGTACTTC,CSVGAGYQETQYF
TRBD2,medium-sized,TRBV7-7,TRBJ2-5,TGTGCTAGCAGCATAGCGGGAGCGACCCAAGAGACCCAGTACTTC,CASSIAGATQETQYF
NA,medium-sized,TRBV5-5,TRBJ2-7,TGTGCCAGCAGCTTGTTTGCCCAGCCCTACGAGCAGTACTTC,CASSLFAQPYEQYF
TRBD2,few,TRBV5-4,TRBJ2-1,TGTGCCAGCAGCGACGGGACTAAATACAATGAGCAGTTCTTC,CASSDGTKYNEQFF
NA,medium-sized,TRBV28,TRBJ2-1,TGTGCCAGCCAGCCGGGACGTACCAATGAGCAGTTCTTC,CASQPGRTNEQFF
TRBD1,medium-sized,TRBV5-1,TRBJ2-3,TGCGCCAGCAGCTTACAGGGGGGCACAGATACGCAGTATTTT,CASSLQGGTDTQYF
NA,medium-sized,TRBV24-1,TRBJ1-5,TGTGCCACCAGTGGGAGTTGGAGCAATCAGCCCCAGCATTTT,CATSGSWSNQPQHF
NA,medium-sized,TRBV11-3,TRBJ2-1,TGTGCCAGCAGCGAGGTCCCCTATAAGCAGTTCTTC,CASSEVPYKQFF
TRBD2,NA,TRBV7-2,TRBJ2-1,TGTGCCAGCAGCTTCCTAGCGGGAGGAGGTGAGCAGTTCTTC,CASSFLAGGGEQFF
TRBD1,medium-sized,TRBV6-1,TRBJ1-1,TGTGCCAGCAGTGAATTCGCCGGGACAGCAGTAGTGGGCACTGAAGCTTTCTTT,CASSEFAGTAVVGTEAFF
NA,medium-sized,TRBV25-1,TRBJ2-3,TGTGCCAGCAGCGCCGGGGGGCGGGGCACAGATACGCAGTATTTT,CASSAGGRGTDTQYF
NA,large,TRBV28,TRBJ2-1,TGTGCCAGCAGTTCCGAAGACATCTCCTACAATGAGCAGTTCTTC,CASSSEDISYNEQFF
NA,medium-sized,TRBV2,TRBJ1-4,TGTGCCAGCAGTGGCAGGGTACGTGAAAAACTGTTTTTT,CASSGRVREKLFF